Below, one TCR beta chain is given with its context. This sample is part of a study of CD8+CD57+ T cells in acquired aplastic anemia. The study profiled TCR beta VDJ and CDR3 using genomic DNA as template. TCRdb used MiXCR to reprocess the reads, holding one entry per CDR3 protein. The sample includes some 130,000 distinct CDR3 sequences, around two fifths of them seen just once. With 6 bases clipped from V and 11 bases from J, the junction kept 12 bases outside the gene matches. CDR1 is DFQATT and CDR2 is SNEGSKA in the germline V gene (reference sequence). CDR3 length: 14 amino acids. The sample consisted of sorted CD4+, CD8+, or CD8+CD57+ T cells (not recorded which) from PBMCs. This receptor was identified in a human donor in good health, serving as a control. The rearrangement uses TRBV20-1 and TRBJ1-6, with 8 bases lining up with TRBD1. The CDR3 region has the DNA TGCAGTGCCGCGGGGACAGGAGCTACGGCACCCCTCCACTTT. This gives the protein CSAAGTGATAPLHF.